This record looks at one T cell receptor (beta chain) sequence and its context. This CDR3 has 17 residues. The junction had 4 bases not matched to a gene; V was cut back by 3 bases and J by 2 bases. Germline values: CDR1 SGHRS, CDR2 YFSETQ. This specimen belongs to a study of T cell responses to AZD1222 COVID-19 vaccine. Here immunoSEQ multiplex PCR was the method, and the copy in TCRdb shows in-frame clones only, minus some. The sample carries under 25,000 clones, roughly 80% recorded once. The input for sequencing was peripheral blood, taken 28 days after the second AZD1222 dose. This TCR was sampled from an adult who received the AZD1222 COVID-19 vaccine. The chain recombines TRBV5-1 with TRBJ2-3, with 15 bases lining up with TRBD2. The CDR3 DNA reads as TGCGCCAGCAGCTCGGGACTAGCGGGAGGCTCCACAGATACGCAGTATTTT. Protein: CASSSGLAGGSTDTQYF.